The 20 T cell receptor beta chains reported below all come from one sample, sequenced in a study of T-cell memory formation after mild COVID-19. TCRdb called the 5' RACE reads again in MiXCR, with one record for every CDR3 protein. The sample has some 130,000 distinct CDR3 sequences; about 15% are singletons. Sequenced input: PBMCs or a T cell subset sorted from them (not recorded which). The receptors stem from an adult woman who had mild COVID-19 (a few samples of this study predate the infection). Cell type and time point are not known.

J is TRBJ2-1 and V is TRBV9, with D perhaps matching TRBD1 (5 bases). The CDR3 is 13 amino acids. The V gene's germline CDR1 is SGDLS and CDR2 YYNGEE. Between the trimmed V and J ends, which lost 6 bases and 8 bases, there was a span of 15 bases. The CDR3 spells CASNQAGSDEQFF. CDR3 sequence (DNA): TGTGCCAGCAACCAGGCAGGGTCTGATGAGCAGTTCTTC.

V gene TRBV24-1 combines with J gene TRBJ2-7; D is uncertain. The CDR3 consists of 13 residues. Deletions cut 2 bases from V and 7 bases from J, with 11 bases between. Germline-derived CDR1 and CDR2 are KGHDR and SFDVKD. CDR3 sequence: CATSDSLSWEQYF. CDR3 DNA: TGTGCCACCAGTGATTCCCTCTCTTGGGAGCAGTACTTC.

The genes are TRBV6-6 and TRBJ1-3; D remains ambiguous. Trimming removed 3 bases at V and 0 bases at J, with 15 bases between. The CDR3 consists of 17 residues. CDR1 is MNHNY, CDR2 SVGAGI, per germline (reference sequence). In DNA, the CDR3 is TGTGCCAGCAGTTATACGAACACGGCGAGCTCTGGAAACACCATATATTTT. Protein sequence: CASSYTNTASSGNTIYF.

This sequence joins TRBV10-3 and TRBJ2-3; 7 nucleotides agree with TRBD1. In germline, CDR1 is ENHRY, CDR2 SYGVKD. Trimming removed 10 bases from V and 4 bases from J; junction bases left unmatched: 17. The CDR3 runs to 16 residues. CDR3 protein: CATQYGPGQLSDTQYF. DNA of the CDR3: TGTGCCACCCAATACGGACCGGGACAGCTATCAGATACGCAGTATTTT.

This chain connects TRBV9 to TRBJ1-1; D gene uncertain. V dropped 2 bases and J dropped 11 bases, with 19 bases sitting between them. Looked up from germline, CDR1 is SGDLS and CDR2 is YYNGEE. The CDR3 contains 14 residues. The CDR3 spells CASSVDPSARMAFF. The CDR3 nucleotides are TGTGCCAGCAGCGTCGACCCCTCAGCTCGGATGGCTTTCTTT.

The chain carries TRBV12-3 or TRBV12-4 and TRBJ1-1; 7 positions match TRBD1. The CDR3 contains 13 residues. Germline trimming cut 4 bases from V and 6 bases from J; bases unmatched to any gene: 5. The CDR3 bases are TGTGCCAGCAGTTCTGACAGGGTTTCTGAAGCTTTCTTT. It specifies CASSSDRVSEAFF.

This clonotype came up once. The genes are TRBV10-3 and TRBJ1-1; TRBD1 is a possible D gene (5 bases). There are 12 residues in the CDR3. The V end was cut by 10 bases, the J end by 10 bases, with 19 bases between. Germline CDR1 reads ENHRY; CDR2 reads SYGVKD. The CDR3 coding sequence is TGTGCCACAAGTGAACCGGGGGAAGGAGCTTTCTTT. Protein: CATSEPGEGAFF.

The table lists this clonotype with many counts. The rearrangement uses TRBV20-1 and TRBJ2-3; perhaps TRBD1 as D (6 bases). Trimming stripped 4 bases from V and 3 bases from J, with 8 bases between. Germline values: CDR1 DFQATT, CDR2 SNEGSKA (reference sequence). The CDR3 runs 12 residues. CDR3 coding DNA: TGCAGTGCTACAGGGGTTACAGATACGCAGTATTTT. Its protein product is CSATGVTDTQYF.

This clonotype turned up a few times. V and J are TRBV5-4 and TRBJ2-3, with 9 positions matching TRBD2. Germline V gene lookup returns CDR1 SGHNT and CDR2 YYREEE (reference sequence). The CDR3 has 16 amino acids. V lost 2 bases and J lost 2; bases outside the gene matches: 6. As DNA, the CDR3 is TGTGCCAGCAGCTTCTTCGGCGGGGGGGACACAGATACGCAGTATTTT. It encodes CASSFFGGGDTDTQYF.

The sample holds a few counts of this clonotype. The junction differs from germline at one of its ends, possibly a read error. The chain has TRBV27 and TRBJ2-7, with 8 bases lining up with TRBD2. CDR1 is MNHEY and CDR2 is SMNVEV in the germline V gene (reference sequence). The CDR3 spans 16 residues. This CDR3 reads CASSLVAGGPLNEQCF. CDR3 DNA: TGTGCCAGCAGTTTAGTTGCGGGGGGCCCCCTAAACGAGCAGTGCTTC.

This rearrangement joins TRBV5-4 to TRBJ2-7; 7 bases are shared with TRBD2. The CDR3 totals 13 residues. Trimming removed 6 bases from V and 2 bases from J; junction bases left unmatched: 5. The germline gives CDR1 SGHNT, CDR2 YYREEE (reference sequence). The CDR3 loop reads CASKTGGAYEQYF. The CDR3 nucleotides read TGTGCCAGCAAAACGGGAGGAGCCTACGAGCAGTACTTC.

The rearrangement joins TRBV5-1 to TRBJ2-2; D ambiguous. The CDR3 has 16 residues. Germline CDR1 and CDR2: SGHRS and YFSETQ. The V and J ends lost 0 bases and 3 bases respectively, with 12 bases between them. CDR3 sequence reads: CASSLDSRVDTGELFF. CDR3 nucleotide sequence: TGCGCCAGCAGCTTGGACTCCCGGGTTGACACCGGGGAGCTGTTTTTT.

Within the sample, this clonotype is medium-sized. The chain joins TRBV7-2 to TRBJ2-3, with 10 bases lining up with TRBD2. J gave up 0 bases and V 5 bases, and 11 bases lay outside the gene matches. Germline V lookup: CDR1 SGHTA, CDR2 FQGNSA. The CDR3 is made up of 18 amino acids. CDR3 DNA: TGTGCCAGCAGCCTGGCGGCTAGCGGGGGACTCAGCACAGATACGCAGTATTTT. Amino acid sequence: CASSLAASGGLSTDTQYF.

This clonotype was seen only a few times. This chain links TRBV7-2 with TRBJ1-2; D might be TRBD1 (6 bases). Per the germline V gene, CDR1 is SGHTA and CDR2 is FQGNSA. This CDR3 contains 14 residues. V was cut by 4 bases and J by 1 base, with 10 bases left in between. CDR3 amino acids: CASSSWTDNYGYTF. The CDR3 bases are TGTGCCAGCAGCTCCTGGACAGATAACTATGGCTACACCTTC. The full variable domain, rest sourced from reference TRBV7-2 and TRBJ1-2, is GAGVSQSPSNKVTEKGKDVELRCDPISGHTALYWYRQSLGQGLEFLIYFQGNSAPDKSGLPSDRFSAERTGGSVSTLTIQRTQQEDSAVYLCASSSWTDNYGYTFGSGTRLTVV.

The chain has TRBV12-3 or TRBV12-4 and TRBJ2-2; TRBD1 agrees at 7 bases. Trimming cost V 7 bases and J 6 bases; bases outside gene matches: 11. CDR3 length: 15 residues. This CDR3 reads CASNGDSEPSGELFF. DNA of the CDR3: TGTGCCAGCAATGGGGACAGCGAACCCTCCGGGGAGCTGTTTTTT.

CDR3 protein: CASSLGVAGSYYNEQFF. Written as DNA, the CDR3 is TGTGCCAGCAGCTTAGGGGTAGCGGGAAGTTATTACAATGAGCAGTTCTTC. The J gene is TRBJ2-1, the V gene TRBV7-6; 8 nucleotides line up with TRBD2. The length of the CDR3 is 17 residues. The V segment lost 1 base and the J segment 4 bases; nucleotides outside the gene matches: 9. Germline-derived CDR1 and CDR2 are SGHVS and FNYEAQ. The full variable domain, completed using reference TRBV7-6 and TRBJ2-1, is GAGVSQSPRYKVTKRGQDVALRCDPISGHVSLYWYRQALGQGPEFLTYFNYEAQQDKSGLPNDRFSAERPEGSISTLTIQRTEQRDSAMYRCASSLGVAGSYYNEQFFGPGTRLTVL.

This clonotype has only a few counts. This chain links TRBV5-1 with TRBJ2-1, with no clear D. The CDR3 is 13 amino acids. Germline V gene sequence: CDR1 SGHRS, CDR2 YFSETQ. V was clipped by 3 bases and J by 5 bases, with 9 bases between them. CDR3 amino acids: CASSSRPHNEQFF. As DNA, the CDR3 is TGCGCCAGCAGCTCACGGCCGCACAATGAGCAGTTCTTC.

This clonotype showed up just a few times. In nucleotides, the CDR3 is TGCAGCGTTGAACCAGGGAGGGTAGCGGACAATGAGCAGTTCTTC. The encoded protein is CSVEPGRVADNEQFF. The gene calls are TRBV29-1 and TRBJ2-1; 7 nucleotides match TRBD2. This CDR3 is 15 amino acids long. The V segment lost 2 bases and the J segment 5 bases; nucleotides outside the gene matches: 9. Germline lookup yields CDR1 SQVTM and CDR2 ANQGSEA.

The chain combines TRBV5-4 with TRBJ1-3; 10 nucleotides align to TRBD1. The CDR3 spans 15 residues. V lost 4 bases, J lost 2 bases, and 3 bases stayed unmatched. The V gene's germline CDR1 is SGHNT and CDR2 YYREEE (reference sequence). The CDR3 sequence: CASSPGTGAGNTIYF. For the CDR3, the DNA is TGTGCCAGCAGCCCCGGGACAGGGGCTGGAAACACCATATATTTT.

This clonotype was seen a few times. The DNA for the CDR3 is TGTGCCACCCGGCGGGCGGGAGCCCAAGAGACCCAGTACTTC. Protein sequence: CATRRAGAQETQYF. This rearrangement joins TRBV7-2 to TRBJ2-5; 7 bases line up with TRBD2. V was pared by 10 bases and J by 1 base, with 9 bases of the junction left unmatched. The CDR3 loop spans 14 amino acids. CDR1 and CDR2 from the germline V gene are SGHTA and FQGNSA. The full variable domain, completed using reference TRBV7-2 and TRBJ2-5, is GAGVSQSPSNKVTEKGKDVELRCDPISGHTALYWYRQSLGQGLEFLIYFQGNSAPDKSGLPSDRFSAERTGGSVSTLTIQRTQQEDSAVYLCATRRAGAQETQYFGPGTRLLVL.